This TCR beta chain was identified in a study of blood T cell repertoires in COVID-19. For the study at large: Samples of COVID-19 (acute and convalescent) were obtained from the United States, Italy and Spain.

Sequencing was performed with immunoSEQ multiplex PCR; in TCRdb, only in-frame clones are kept and a portion is missing. The sample yields approximately 460,000 clones, approximately 89% seen once. Per germline, CDR1 SGHTS and CDR2 YDEGEE. CDR3 length equals 17 residues. The ends lost 3 bases at V and 3 bases at J; junction bases unmatched: 5. Sequenced input: peripheral blood. The rearrangement uses TRBV5-8 and TRBJ2-3; 15 nucleotides align to TRBD2. This sequence originates from a man younger than 35 with COVID-19, enrolled during active disease. CDR3 amino acids: CASSYGGLAGGTDTQYF. The DNA for the CDR3 is TGTGCCAGCAGCTATGGGGGACTAGCGGGGGGTACAGATACGCAGTATTTT.